The 8 T cell receptor beta chains in this list originate from one sample, sequenced in a study of cytomegalovirus exposure and HLA in healthy donors (dated 2017 in TCRdb). Library preparation used the immunoSEQ multiplex PCR assay. The multiplex PCR relied on a mix of 60 forward primers for TCR Vbeta segments and 13 reverse primers for TCR Jbeta segments. Here the immuneACCESS table is served through TCRdb, limited to in-frame sequences with V and J called. Missing clones are a known gap in these copies; in checked studies unresolved V genes cover under half, and the rest lacks a known reason. The sample has roughly 120,000 clones on record. Together, the top ten hold under 2.5% of the sample. The sample taken for sequencing was PBMCs. The receptors were gathered from a man aged 40-55 years in good health and CMV-seronegative.

The CDR3 DNA reads as TGCGCCAGCAGCTGGGACAGGGCGGGCACAGATACGCAGTATTTT. It is translated as CASSWDRAGTDTQYF. The J gene is TRBJ2-3, the V gene TRBV5-1; 9 nucleotides agree with TRBD1. The CDR3 is 15 residues long. CDR1 and CDR2 (germline): SGHRS, YFSETQ. V shed 3 bases and J 1 base; nucleotides not matched to a gene: 3.

The V gene is TRBV18, the J gene TRBJ2-7; 13 bases are shared with TRBD2. CDR3 length: 15 amino acids. V lost 5 bases to trimming and J lost 5 bases; unmatched junction nucleotides: 6. Per germline, CDR1 KGHSH and CDR2 LQKENI. In DNA, the CDR3 is TGTGCCAGCTCATGGACTAGCGGGAGAGAGAACGAGCAGTACTTC. This gives the protein CASSWTSGRENEQYF.

The J gene is TRBJ2-1, the V gene TRBV7-2, with 7 bases identical to TRBD1. Germline loops: CDR1 SGHTA, CDR2 FQGNSA. Germline trimming cut 5 bases from V and 6 bases from J; bases unmatched to any gene: 7. The CDR3 has 14 residues. The CDR3 DNA is TGTGCCAGCAGCAGGGGGCGATCAGTCAATGAGCAGTTCTTC. It codes for CASSRGRSVNEQFF.

J is TRBJ2-7 and V is TRBV5-6; D remains ambiguous. CDR1 SGHDT and CDR2 YYEEEE come from the germline V gene. CDR3 length: 14 residues. Trimming took off 0 bases at V and 2 bases at J, with 9 bases between the two ends. Here the CDR3 DNA reads TGTGCCAGCAGCTTGGGGCCCATGACCTACGAGCAGTACTTC. Protein: CASSLGPMTYEQYF.

The chain employs TRBV5-1 and TRBJ2-5, with 12 positions matching TRBD2. There are 20 residues in the CDR3. CDR1 and CDR2 (germline): SGHRS, YFSETQ. The J segment lost 3 bases and the V segment lost 6 bases, leaving 21 bases of the junction unmatched. Here the CDR3 reads CASITTIPVGLAGCKETQYF. Written as DNA, the CDR3 is TGCGCCAGCATCACAACCATTCCGGTTGGACTAGCGGGATGTAAAGAGACCCAGTACTTC. Full variable domain (remainder filled in from reference TRBV5-1 and TRBJ2-5): KAGVTQTPRYLIKTRGQQVTLSCSPISGHRSVSWYQQTPGQGLQFLFEYFSETQRNKGNFPGRFSGRQFSNSRSEMNVSTLELGDSALYLCASITTIPVGLAGCKETQYFGPGTRLLVL.

The rearrangement links TRBV25-1 to TRBJ2-5, with 11 bases fitting TRBD2. CDR1 and CDR2 (germline): MGHDK, SYGVNS. V was clipped by 0 bases and J by 0 bases; unmatched bases: 6. The CDR3 contains 18 residues. The CDR3 is CASSEYKGLAAYQETQYF. CDR3 nucleotides: TGTGCCAGCAGTGAATATAAGGGACTAGCGGCCTACCAAGAGACCCAGTACTTC.

This rearrangement joins TRBV28 to TRBJ1-2; TRBD1 aligns across 7 bases. CDR3 size: 15 residues. CDR1 is MDHEN and CDR2 is SYDVKM in the germline V gene. V shed 9 bases and J 3 bases; nucleotides not matched to a gene: 13. The CDR3 loop reads CASSPSPGQYYGYTF. CDR3 DNA sequence: TGTGCCAGTTCCCCGTCCCCGGGACAGTACTATGGCTACACCTTC.

J is TRBJ2-7 and V is TRBV4-3; TRBD1 aligns across 8 bases. V lost 0 bases and J lost 4; bases outside the gene matches: 5. The CDR3 contains 15 residues. Per the germline V gene, CDR1 is LGHNA and CDR2 is YSLEER. CDR3 protein: CASSQERTGLYEQYF. The CDR3 nucleotides are TGCGCCAGCAGCCAAGAACGGACAGGGCTATACGAGCAGTACTTC.